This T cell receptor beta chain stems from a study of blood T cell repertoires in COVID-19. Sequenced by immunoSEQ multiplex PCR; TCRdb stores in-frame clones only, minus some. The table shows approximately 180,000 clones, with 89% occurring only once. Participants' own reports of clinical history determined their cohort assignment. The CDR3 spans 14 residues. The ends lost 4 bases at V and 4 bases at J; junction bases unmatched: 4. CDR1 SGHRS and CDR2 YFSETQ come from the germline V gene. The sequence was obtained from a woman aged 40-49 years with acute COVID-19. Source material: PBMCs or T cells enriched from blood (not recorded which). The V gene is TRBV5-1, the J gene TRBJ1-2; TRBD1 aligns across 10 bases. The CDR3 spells CASSTGDRGYGYTF. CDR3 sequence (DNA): TGCGCCAGCAGCACCGGGGACAGGGGCTATGGCTACACCTTC.